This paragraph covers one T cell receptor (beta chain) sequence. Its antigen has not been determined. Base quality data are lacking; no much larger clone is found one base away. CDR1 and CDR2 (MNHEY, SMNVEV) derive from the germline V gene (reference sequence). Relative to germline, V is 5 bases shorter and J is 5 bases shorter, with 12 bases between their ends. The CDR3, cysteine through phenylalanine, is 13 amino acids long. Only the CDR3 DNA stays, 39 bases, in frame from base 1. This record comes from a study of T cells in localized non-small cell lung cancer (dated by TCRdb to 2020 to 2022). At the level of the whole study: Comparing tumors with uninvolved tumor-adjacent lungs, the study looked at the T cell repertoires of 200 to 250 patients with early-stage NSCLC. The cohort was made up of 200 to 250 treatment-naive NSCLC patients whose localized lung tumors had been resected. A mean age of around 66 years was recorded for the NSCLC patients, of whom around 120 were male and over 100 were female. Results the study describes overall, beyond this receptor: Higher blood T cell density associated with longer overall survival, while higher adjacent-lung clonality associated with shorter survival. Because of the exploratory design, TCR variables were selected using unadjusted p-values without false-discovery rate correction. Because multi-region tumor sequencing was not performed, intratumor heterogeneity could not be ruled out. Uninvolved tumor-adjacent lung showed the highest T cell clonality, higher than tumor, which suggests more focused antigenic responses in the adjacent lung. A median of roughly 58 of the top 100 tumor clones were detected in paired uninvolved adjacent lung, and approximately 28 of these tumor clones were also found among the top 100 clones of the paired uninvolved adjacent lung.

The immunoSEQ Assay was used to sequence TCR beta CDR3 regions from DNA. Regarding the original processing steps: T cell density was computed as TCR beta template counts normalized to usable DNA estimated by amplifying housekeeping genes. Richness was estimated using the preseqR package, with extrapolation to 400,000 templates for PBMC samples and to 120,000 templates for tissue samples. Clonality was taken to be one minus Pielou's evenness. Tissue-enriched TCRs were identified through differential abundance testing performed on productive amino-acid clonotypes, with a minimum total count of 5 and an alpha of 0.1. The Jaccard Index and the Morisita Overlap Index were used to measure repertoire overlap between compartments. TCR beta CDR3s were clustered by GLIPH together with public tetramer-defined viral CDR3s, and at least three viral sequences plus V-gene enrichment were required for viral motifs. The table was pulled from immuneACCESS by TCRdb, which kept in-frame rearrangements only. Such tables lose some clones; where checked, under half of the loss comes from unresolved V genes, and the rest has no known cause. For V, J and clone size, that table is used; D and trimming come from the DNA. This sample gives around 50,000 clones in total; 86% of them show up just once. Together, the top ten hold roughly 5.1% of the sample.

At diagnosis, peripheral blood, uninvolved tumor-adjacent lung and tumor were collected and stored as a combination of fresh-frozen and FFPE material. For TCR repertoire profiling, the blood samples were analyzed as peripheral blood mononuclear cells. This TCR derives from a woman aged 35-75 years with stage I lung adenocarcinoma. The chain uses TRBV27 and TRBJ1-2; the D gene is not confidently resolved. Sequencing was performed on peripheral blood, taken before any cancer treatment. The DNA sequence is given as TGTGCCAGCAGTATCGGGCCCTCGTATGGCTACACCTTC. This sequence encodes CASSIGPSYGYTF.